The source of this T cell receptor beta chain is a study of T cells after yellow fever vaccination. As for the study in general: SMART-Seq v4 Ultra Low Input served to prepare low-cell-number fractions. Findings and caveats of the study: The study re-detected most primary-vaccination clones after the booster (around 96% CD4, roughly 88% CD8). Contaminating bulk clonotypes could be abundant in FACS-sorted repertoires. Across the CD4 and CD8 compartments, a small share of clonotypes was present in both.

MiXCR was run by TCRdb on the 5' RACE reads, yielding one entry per CDR3 protein. The sample lists 450,000 to 600,000 distinct CDR3 sequences, roughly 17% occurring once. Looked up from germline, CDR1 is DFQATT and CDR2 is SNEGSKA (reference sequence). The CDR3 sequence is 13 residues long. Trimming cost V 5 bases and J 5 bases; bases outside gene matches: 5. This clonotype was detected a few times. Its antigen remains unknown. The clonotype was recovered from a young man who received the YFV17D yellow fever vaccine. The starting material was PBMCs, obtained 5 to 6 days after the first yellow fever vaccination. The rearrangement joins TRBV20-1 to TRBJ2-2, with 7 bases matching TRBD2. CDR3 in amino acids: CSARPGGTGELFF. CDR3 DNA sequence: TGCAGTGCTCGGCCCGGGGGGACCGGGGAGCTGTTTTTT.